A single sample is the source of the 24 T cell receptor beta chains below, sequenced in a study of pediatric ulcerative colitis. Rectal tissue came from one to two pinch biopsies taken at colonoscopy. The data were produced by immunoSEQ multiplex PCR, yet TCRdb's version contains in-frame clones alone and is incomplete. The repertoire has tens of thousands of clones, around 73% of them found once; the top ten carry 0.74%. Sample: gut tissue. These receptor sequences come from a boy aged 5-17 years with moderate ulcerative colitis.

This clone has more than one count but fewer than ten. This rearrangement joins TRBV19 to TRBJ2-7, with D possibly TRBD1 on 6 matching bases. The CDR3 length is 16 residues. Trimming took 1 base from V and 10 from J, leaving 23 bases between them. Germline CDR1 LNHDA, CDR2 SQIVND (reference sequence). The CDR3 spells CASSIGGQERITNQYF. The CDR3 nucleotides read TGTGCCAGTAGTATAGGGGGGCAGGAGAGGATTACGAACCAGTACTTC.

J is TRBJ1-2 and V is TRBV6-6; 9 nucleotides line up with TRBD1. CDR3 length: 14 amino acids. V lost 6 bases and J lost 8; bases outside the gene matches: 10. From germline, CDR1 is MNHNY and CDR2 SVGAGI (reference sequence). CDR3 coding DNA: TGTGCCAGCAGCCCCCCCGGGACAGGGAGCGGCTACACCTTC. This sequence encodes CASSPPGTGSGYTF.

J is TRBJ2-1 and V is TRBV5-8; the D gene is possibly TRBD2 (6 bases). V gave up 6 bases and J gave up 4 bases, with 11 bases separating them. CDR3 length: 13 amino acids. The germline CDR1 and CDR2 sequences are SGHTS and YDEGEE. CDR3 nucleotides: TGTGCCAGCAAGAGTAGCGGTTACAATGAGCAGTTCTTC. Its protein is CASKSSGYNEQFF.

J is TRBJ2-2 and V is TRBV5-6, with D perhaps TRBD1 (5 bases). Trimming took off 1 base at V and 7 bases at J, with 11 bases between the two ends. This CDR3 region has 14 residues. The germline V gene has CDR1 SGHDT and CDR2 YYEEEE. The CDR3 loop is CASSLFRAVGELFF. CDR3 coding DNA: TGTGCCAGCAGCTTGTTCAGGGCTGTCGGGGAGCTGTTTTTT.

The rearrangement joins TRBV6-5 to TRBJ1-2; 9 nucleotides align to TRBD1. Germline values: CDR1 MNHEY, CDR2 SVGAGI. The CDR3 extends over 15 amino acids. V shed 6 bases, J shed 4 bases, and the junction held 9 bases outside the gene matches. Here the CDR3 reads CASRPGTGPFYGYTF. The CDR3 region has the DNA TGTGCCAGCAGGCCCGGGACAGGGCCTTTCTATGGCTACACCTTC.

The J gene is TRBJ2-5, the V gene TRBV5-1; TRBD2 matches 7 bases. Trimming removed 2 bases from V and 0 bases from J; junction bases left unmatched: 4. The CDR3 runs to 15 residues. In germline, CDR1 is SGHRS, CDR2 YFSETQ. CDR3 loop: CASSFVSGNQETQYF. CDR3 in DNA: TGCGCCAGCAGCTTCGTAAGCGGGAACCAAGAGACCCAGTACTTC.

V and J are TRBV27 and TRBJ2-7; 8 bases match TRBD1. Per germline, CDR1 MNHEY and CDR2 SMNVEV (reference sequence). The CDR3 has 15 residues. The junction had 9 bases not matched to a gene; V was cut back by 6 bases and J by 2 bases. CDR3 residues: CASSVIGQGPYEQYF. The CDR3 DNA follows: TGTGCCAGCAGCGTCATAGGACAGGGCCCCTACGAGCAGTACTTC.

The genes are TRBV7-6 and TRBJ2-7; TRBD2 matches at 8 bases. CDR1 and CDR2 (germline): SGHVS, FNYEAQ. There are 19 residues in the CDR3. V was pared by 5 bases and J by 2 bases, with 20 bases of the junction left unmatched. CDR3 nucleotides: TGTGCCAGCAGCCCAGGGGTAGCGGGGCGGGACGGTGGCCCCTACGAGCAGTACTTC. It encodes CASSPGVAGRDGGPYEQYF.

V and J are TRBV10-1 and TRBJ1-2, with a tentative D call TRBD1 (6 bases). Deletions cut 11 bases from V and 0 bases from J, with 22 bases between. The CDR3 consists of 16 residues. Germline V gene lookup returns CDR1 WNHNN and CDR2 SYGVQD (reference sequence). DNA of the CDR3: TGCGCCGGCCAGGTGGTGGCAGGGGATTCTAACTATGGCTACACCTTC. It specifies CAGQVVAGDSNYGYTF.

The rearrangement uses TRBV5-8 and TRBJ1-6, with 7 bases aligning to TRBD1. The CDR3 extends over 15 amino acids. In germline, CDR1 is SGHTS, CDR2 YDEGEE. Trimming took 3 bases from V and 2 from J; bases not matched to a gene: 2. The CDR3 loop is CASSSTGTYNSPLHF. The CDR3 DNA reads TGTGCCAGCAGCTCGACAGGGACCTATAATTCACCCCTCCACTTT.

The rearrangement links TRBV13 to TRBJ2-2, with 7 positions matching TRBD1. Germline trimming cut 6 bases from V and 5 bases from J; bases unmatched to any gene: 6. Germline lookup yields CDR1 PRHDT and CDR2 FYEKMQ (reference sequence). The length of the CDR3 is 14 residues. This CDR3 reads CASSNEQGTGELFF. The CDR3 coding sequence is TGTGCCAGCAGTAACGAACAGGGGACCGGGGAGCTGTTTTTT.

This sequence joins TRBV30 and TRBJ2-7, with D tentatively TRBD1 (6 bases). V was shortened by 8 bases and J by 2 bases, with 13 bases between the two germline ends. Germline V gives CDR1 GTSNPN, CDR2 SVGIG (reference sequence). The CDR3 spans 12 residues. The CDR3 DNA follows: TGTGCCCGTACAGGGTCTGCCTACGAGCAGTACTTC. It specifies CARTGSAYEQYF.

The chain links TRBV15 to TRBJ1-4; D not certain. CDR1 is LNHNV and CDR2 is YYDKDF in the germline V gene (reference sequence). The CDR3 sequence is 14 residues long. Trimming shortened V by 5 bases and J by 3 bases, and 10 bases separated the two germline ends. The CDR3 loop reads CATSPGAANEKLFF. CDR3 nucleotides: TGTGCCACCAGCCCCGGCGCCGCTAATGAAAAACTGTTTTTT.

This rearrangement joins TRBV5-1 to TRBJ2-3; 10 bases are a match to TRBD1. The junction had 9 bases not matched to a gene; V was cut back by 4 bases and J by 4 bases. The CDR3 sequence is 16 residues long. Germline V lookup: CDR1 SGHRS, CDR2 YFSETQ. The CDR3 DNA sequence: TGCGCCAGCAGCCTCAACCGGGACAGGGGTTCAGATACGCAGTATTTT. Translation gives CASSLNRDRGSDTQYF.

V and J are TRBV2 and TRBJ1-1; D may be TRBD1 (6 bases). Germline loops: CDR1 SNHLY, CDR2 FYNNEI. The ends were cut back, 4 bases at V and 3 bases at J, with 9 bases in the middle. This CDR3 spans 13 amino acids. The CDR3 is CASSVNRDTEAFF. The CDR3 coding sequence is TGTGCCAGCAGTGTGAACAGGGACACTGAAGCTTTCTTT.

The chain couples TRBV5-1 to TRBJ2-5; TRBD2 matches 8 bases. CDR1 SGHRS and CDR2 YFSETQ come from the germline V gene. Trimming at V came to 5 bases and at J to 5 bases, leaving 8 bases not matched to a gene. The CDR3 length is 14 residues. The CDR3 sequence: CASRSTGGPETQYF. The CDR3 nucleotides read TGCGCCAGCAGGTCTACGGGGGGGCCCGAGACCCAGTACTTC.

J is TRBJ2-7 and V is TRBV6-5; 10 nucleotides agree with TRBD1. CDR3 size: 15 residues. Per the germline V gene, CDR1 is MNHEY and CDR2 is SVGAGI. The ends lost 8 bases at V and 3 bases at J; junction bases unmatched: 10. DNA for the CDR3: TGTGCCAGCGGCCTTGGGACAGGGGTATTCTACGAGCAGTACTTC. This translates into CASGLGTGVFYEQYF.

The chain couples TRBV4-3 to TRBJ2-3, with D possibly matching TRBD2 (5 bases). V lost 0 bases, J lost 4 bases, and 17 bases lay in between. Germline V lookup: CDR1 LGHNA, CDR2 YSLEER. CDR3 size: 17 residues. The CDR3 loop is CASSQERVPYGADTQYF. The CDR3 DNA reads TGCGCCAGCAGCCAAGAAAGGGTTCCTTACGGGGCAGATACGCAGTATTTT.

The chain uses TRBV6-1 and TRBJ2-1; a weak D match, TRBD1 (6 bases). This CDR3 has 15 residues. Germline V lookup: CDR1 MNHNS, CDR2 SASEGT. V lost 3 bases, J lost 10 bases, and 19 bases lay in between. As DNA, the CDR3 is TGTGCCAGCAGTGACTTCCTCAGCAGGGGTAGCGAGCAGTTCTTC. It encodes CASSDFLSRGSEQFF.

The chain employs TRBV28 and TRBJ1-5, with D unresolved. V gave up 8 bases and J gave up 4 bases, with 15 bases separating them. This CDR3 comprises 14 residues. The V gene's germline CDR1 is MDHEN and CDR2 SYDVKM. The CDR3 is CASHFKRGNQPQHF. CDR3 DNA: TGTGCCAGCCACTTCAAGCGGGGTAATCAGCCCCAGCATTTT.

Only one count was recorded for this clone. The chain carries TRBV14 and TRBJ1-5; the D is unclear. Per the germline V gene, CDR1 is SGHDN and CDR2 is FVKESK. Trimming pared 4 bases from V and 5 bases from J, leaving 12 bases between. The CDR3 is 14 residues long. CDR3 DNA: TGTGCCAGCAGCCCAGCCTCCCCGGATCAGCCCCAGCATTTT. It translates to CASSPASPDQPQHF.

The chain carries TRBV11-3 and TRBJ2-7; D ambiguous. Germline loops: CDR1 SGHNT, CDR2 YENEEA. The germline V and J ends were trimmed by 8 bases and 2 bases, with 10 bases remaining between them. The CDR3 totals 12 residues. The CDR3 protein is CASRIGAYEQYF. Here the CDR3 DNA reads TGTGCCAGCCGGATTGGGGCCTACGAGCAGTACTTC.

As concerns this clone: It is unclear where the CDR3 begins or ends on the DNA, so no DNA is shown, and the CDR3 is as TCRdb lists it. The chain carries TRBV30 and TRBJ1-1; TRBD1 is the table's D call and was not checked against the DNA. The CDR3 length equals 12 residues, ends included. Germline CDR1 GTSNPN, CDR2 SVGIG (reference sequence). CDR3 loop: CAWSGVAGGTFF.

The chain carries TRBV2 and TRBJ2-1; maybe TRBD2 (6 bases). CDR3 length: 17 residues. Between the trimmed V and J ends, which lost 1 base and 6 bases, there was a span of 19 bases. Looked up from germline, CDR1 is SNHLY and CDR2 is FYNNEI. The CDR3 loop is CASSEELVVLARNEQFF. CDR3 DNA sequence: TGTGCCAGCAGTGAAGAACTTGTGGTACTAGCCCGCAATGAGCAGTTCTTC.